Listed below are T cell receptor beta chains from one sample, sequenced in a study of OX40 agonist ivuxolimab in advanced cancers. Method: immunoSEQ multiplex PCR; TCRdb's copy keeps in-frame clones and lacks some. The data hold more than 65,000 clones, with 70% to 90% observed a single time. The material sequenced was CD4+ or CD8+ T cells sorted from blood, taken in a trial of the OX40 agonist ivuxolimab. Every receptor here comes from an adult with an advanced solid tumor such as melanoma, head and neck, liver or kidney cancer. The conserved cysteine and the conserved F or W are not part of the CDR3 here.

v_call cdr3_aa
TRBV10-3 AISEYRGDTEAF
TRBV21-1 ASLVLTGNGYT
TRBV18 ASSPQKGLAPNTGELF
TRBV15 ATSRGQRRKETQY
TRBV7-8 ASSLFPGGGQPQH
TRBV7-6 ASSPGQGAVQPQH
TRBV27 ASSLQTGNNSPLH
TRBV5-4 ASSLIASGPDTQY
TRBV30 AWRLTTGFGYT
TRBV4-1 ASSQPPLAGRTDTQY
TRBV19 ASSIRGLRHTEAF
TRBV6-5 ASSTPDYGYT
TRBV15 ATSRDPYRLNTEAF
TRBV19 ATRSHLSGSGYEQY
TRBV28 ASSLTGRVSSGYT
TRBV9 ASSVRGDQPQH
TRBV5-1 ASSLNTRSYNEQF
TRBV11-3 ASSYGQGGEQY
TRBV7-6 ASAGTSGIRANEQF
TRBV15 ATSRDRGLATYNEQF
TRBV28 ASSLPPKNIQY